The TCR beta chain described here comes from a study of T cell clonality in common variable immunodeficiency. The study, taken as a whole, reports: Reportedly, TCR beta sequences from common variable immunodeficiency showed fewer deletions and N-nucleotide insertions.

Some clones are missing from TCRdb's copy, which holds only in-frame ones; the method was immunoSEQ multiplex PCR. The profile covers about 23,000 clones, none occurring a single time. As concerns this clone: Its specificity is unknown.

The source is a human donor with common variable immunodeficiency. Input material: peripheral blood mononuclear cells.

The CDR3 protein is CASTVDGGSGNTIYF. The sequenced CDR3 bases are TGTGCCAGCACCGTTGACGGGGGATCTGGAAACACC. This sequence joins TRBV2 and TRBJ1-3, with a tentative D call TRBD1 (5 bases). The CDR3 is cut off 3 residues early in the read; its end comes from the germline J gene. This CDR3 has 15 amino acids. CDR1 and CDR2 from the germline V gene are SNHLY and FYNNEI. V was shortened by 7 bases and J by 1 base, with 14 bases between the two germline ends.